This T cell receptor beta chain is from a study of T cell repertoires in cytomegalovirus infection (dated by TCRdb to the late 2010s). For context, the study as a whole: Donor HLA type was relevant to the analysis, as public TCR beta signatures indicated carriage of CMV infection together with the matching HLA type. What the research found in general, with its limitations: In both this cohort and an independent cohort of over 350 donors, the cumulative frequency of public TCR beta family members distinguished carriers of CMV infection plus the relevant HLA type. The ex vivo response was dominated by HLA-C-restricted CMV-specific TCR beta clonotypes, which also provided the single most frequent clonotype in two of eight donors.

Unmatched junction bases come to 3, with V trimmed by 2 bases and J by 2 bases. The germline V gene yields MNHEY for CDR1 and SVGAGI for CDR2. There are 14 amino acids in the CDR3, from cysteine to phenylalanine inclusive. The only DNA kept is the CDR3, 42 bases in frame from the first base. TCRdb shows the sequencer as Illumina HiSeq 1500. The public reads were reprocessed in TCRdb via fastp at Q25 and MiXCR, keeping in-frame beta chains. Each CDR3 protein appears once, grouped with its most common genes and DNA. The sample has under 600,000 distinct CDR3 sequences on record, about 15% of them singletons. Clones ranked in the top ten supply around 25% of the sample. Concerning this clonotype itself: Its antigen is unknown. Within one base of it there is no much larger clone, and no base qualities were kept.

The sequencing input was CD8+ T cells from PBMCs. In this chain, TRBV6-5 is recombined with TRBJ2-7, with TRBD1 identical over 7 junction bases. This receptor was taken from a human donor in good health (CMV status not recorded). Some clones in this sample may be carry-over from other donors' samples. The CDR3 region: CASSYGQVPYEQYF. The DNA sequence is as follows: TGTGCCAGCAGTTACGGACAGGTCCCCTACGAGCAGTACTTC.